The 14 T cell receptor beta chains presented below share a single source sample, sequenced in a study of blood T cell repertoires in COVID-19. Libraries were prepared by immunoSEQ multiplex PCR; TCRdb keeps only in-frame clonotypes and omits some of them. The sample holds some 400,000 clones; 70% to 90% are singletons and the top ten take 10%. The material sequenced was peripheral blood. These receptors originate from a woman aged 25 to 39 with COVID-19, enrolled during active disease.

The chain recombines TRBV5-4 with TRBJ1-4; 9 bases fit TRBD1. Unmatched junction bases numbered 11, after V lost 4 bases and J lost 1 base. The CDR3 consists of 18 residues. The germline V gene has CDR1 SGHNT and CDR2 YYREEE (reference sequence). As DNA, the CDR3 is TGTGCCAGCAGCCGACAGGGGGGTACTGTGGGAACTAATGAAAAACTGTTTTTT. It translates to CASSRQGGTVGTNEKLFF.

This rearrangement joins TRBV7-6 to TRBJ2-7, with 8 bases that match TRBD2. V shed 3 bases and J 4 bases; nucleotides not matched to a gene: 11. This CDR3 is built from 16 residues. Germline V gene data show CDR1 as SGHVS and CDR2 as FNYEAQ. The CDR3 loop reads CASSFSRGTSSYEQYF. The DNA of the CDR3 is TGTGCCAGCAGCTTCTCGCGTGGGACTAGTTCATACGAGCAGTACTTC. The variable domain in full, with the rest retrieved from reference TRBV7-6 and TRBJ2-7, is GAGVSQSPRYKVTKRGQDVALRCDPISGHVSLYWYRQALGQGPEFLTYFNYEAQQDKSGLPNDRFSAERPEGSISTLTIQRTEQRDSAMYRCASSFSRGTSSYEQYFGPGTRLTVT.

This chain uses TRBV6-6 with TRBJ1-6, with 7 bases that match TRBD1. V gave up 7 bases and J gave up 5 bases; unmatched junction bases: 8. CDR1 is MNHNY and CDR2 is SVGAGI in the germline V gene (reference sequence). The CDR3 has 15 amino acids. CDR3 in amino acids: CASTMGQHHNSPLHF. In DNA form, the CDR3 reads TGTGCCAGCACCATGGGACAGCATCATAATTCACCCCTCCACTTT.

The chain combines TRBV15 with TRBJ2-1; 8 bases line up with TRBD1. Per germline, CDR1 LNHNV and CDR2 YYDKDF (reference sequence). This CDR3 comprises 12 residues. V trimming: 6 bases; J trimming: 8 bases; junction bases outside the gene matches: 3. In DNA, the CDR3 is TGTGCCACCAGGGAGACAGGGGATGAGCAGTTCTTC. Protein: CATRETGDEQFF. The complete variable domain, with remaining parts taken from reference TRBV15 and TRBJ2-1, reads DAMVIQNPRYQVTQFGKPVTLSCSQTLNHNVMYWYQQKSSQAPKLLFHYYDKDFNNEADTPDNFQSRRPNTSFCFLDIRSPGLGDTAMYLCATRETGDEQFFGPGTRLTVL.

The V call is TRBV2, the J call TRBJ1-2; TRBD1 might be the D (5 bases). With 1 base removed from V and 7 bases from J, the gap between germline ends came to 7 bases. Germline CDR1 SNHLY, CDR2 FYNNEI. The CDR3 loop spans 12 amino acids. The CDR3: CASSEGTSGYTF. The CDR3 nucleotides read TGTGCCAGCAGTGAAGGGACATCTGGCTACACCTTC.

CDR3 DNA sequence: TGTGCCAGCTCACCGACAGGGTTGCAGCCCCAGCATTTT. Translated, it gives CASSPTGLQPQHF. This chain joins TRBV18 and TRBJ1-5; 7 bases fit TRBD1. The J segment lost 7 bases and the V segment lost 3 bases, leaving 3 bases of the junction unmatched. Germline V gives CDR1 KGHSH, CDR2 LQKENI. The CDR3 length is 13 residues.

V usage is TRBV5-4 and J usage is TRBJ2-1; TRBD1 is a possible D gene (6 bases). Trimming removed 5 bases at V and 0 bases at J, with 15 bases between. Germline V gives CDR1 SGHNT, CDR2 YYREEE (reference sequence). The CDR3 is 16 amino acids. CDR3 sequence reads: CASSPPGQSSYNEQFF. The CDR3 nucleotides read TGTGCCAGCAGTCCTCCGGGACAAAGCTCCTACAATGAGCAGTTCTTC.

The CDR3 bases are TGTGCCAGCAGCTTCTCAGATACGCAGTATTTT. This sequence encodes CASSFSDTQYF. The chain links TRBV13 to TRBJ2-3; D ambiguous. V lost 3 bases and J 4 bases, leaving 2 bases between the germline ends. CDR1 is PRHDT, CDR2 FYEKMQ, per germline (reference sequence). CDR3 length: 11 amino acids.

J is TRBJ2-5 and V is TRBV5-4, with D possibly matching TRBD2 (6 bases). Looked up from germline, CDR1 is SGHNT and CDR2 is YYREEE (reference sequence). Trimming took 0 bases from V and 2 from J, leaving 8 bases between them. The CDR3 is 14 residues long. The CDR3 sequence: CASSLGLVQETQYF. The CDR3 DNA reads as TGTGCCAGCAGCTTGGGACTAGTTCAAGAGACCCAGTACTTC.

J is TRBJ1-2 and V is TRBV28; 7 positions agree with TRBD1. V lost 3 bases, J lost 3 bases, and 10 bases stayed unmatched. The CDR3 is made up of 16 amino acids. CDR1 is MDHEN and CDR2 is SYDVKM in the germline V gene. The CDR3 DNA is TGTGCCAGCAGTTTGACAGGGACAATCCCCCACTATGGCTACACCTTC. It is translated as CASSLTGTIPHYGYTF.

The V gene is TRBV6-5, the J gene TRBJ1-1, with D possibly being TRBD1 (6 bases). Trimming pared 1 base from V and 6 bases from J, leaving 12 bases between. Germline CDR1 and CDR2: MNHEY and SVGAGI. There are 14 residues in the CDR3. This CDR3 reads CASSYFQGRAEAFF. The DNA for the CDR3 is TGTGCCAGCAGTTACTTCCAGGGGAGGGCTGAAGCTTTCTTT.

The table lists this clone with a count of one. The chain combines TRBV28 with TRBJ1-4, with D hard to call. This CDR3 is 15 amino acids long. V lost 3 bases and J 0 bases, leaving 8 bases between the germline ends. CDR1 is MDHEN and CDR2 is SYDVKM in the germline V gene. The CDR3, as DNA: TGTGCCAGCAGTTTGAGCGTTGCAACTAATGAAAAACTGTTTTTT. Translation: CASSLSVATNEKLFF.

The count of this clone is one. The rearrangement joins TRBV7-2 to TRBJ2-7, with unresolved D. Germline CDR1 reads SGHTA; CDR2 reads FQGNSA. The CDR3 runs 13 residues. V dropped 5 bases and J dropped 4 bases, with 12 bases sitting between them. CDR3 in DNA: TGTGCCAGCAGCCGACCGACTGAGTACGAGCAGTACTTC. Amino acid sequence: CASSRPTEYEQYF.

The V and J genes are TRBV9 and TRBJ2-1; D unclear. The germline gives CDR1 SGDLS, CDR2 YYNGEE. This CDR3 is 14 amino acids long. Trimming removed 4 bases at V and 2 bases at J, with 10 bases between. The CDR3 sequence is CASSRGRTYNEQFF. Here the CDR3 DNA reads TGTGCCAGCAGCCGCGGTCGAACCTACAATGAGCAGTTCTTC.